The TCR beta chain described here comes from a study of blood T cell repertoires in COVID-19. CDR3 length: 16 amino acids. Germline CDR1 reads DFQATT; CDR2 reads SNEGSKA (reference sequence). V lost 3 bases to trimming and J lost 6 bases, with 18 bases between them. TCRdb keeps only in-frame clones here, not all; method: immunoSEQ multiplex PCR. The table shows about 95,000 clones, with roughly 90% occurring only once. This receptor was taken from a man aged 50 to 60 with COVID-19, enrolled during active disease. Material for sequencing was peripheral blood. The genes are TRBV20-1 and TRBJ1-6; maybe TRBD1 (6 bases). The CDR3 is CSASGPPGDGNSPLHF. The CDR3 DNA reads TGCAGTGCTAGTGGCCCTCCAGGGGATGGTAATTCACCCCTCCACTTT.